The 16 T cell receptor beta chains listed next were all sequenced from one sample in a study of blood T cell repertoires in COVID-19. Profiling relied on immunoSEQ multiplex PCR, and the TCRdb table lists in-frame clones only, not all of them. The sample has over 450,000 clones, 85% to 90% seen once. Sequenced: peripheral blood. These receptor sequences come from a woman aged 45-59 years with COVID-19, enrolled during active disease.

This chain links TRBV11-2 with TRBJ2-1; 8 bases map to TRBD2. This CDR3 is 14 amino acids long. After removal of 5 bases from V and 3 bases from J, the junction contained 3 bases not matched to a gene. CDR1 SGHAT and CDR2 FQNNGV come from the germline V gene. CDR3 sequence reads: CASSPGGNYNEQFF. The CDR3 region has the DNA TGTGCCAGCAGCCCGGGGGGGAACTACAATGAGCAGTTCTTC.

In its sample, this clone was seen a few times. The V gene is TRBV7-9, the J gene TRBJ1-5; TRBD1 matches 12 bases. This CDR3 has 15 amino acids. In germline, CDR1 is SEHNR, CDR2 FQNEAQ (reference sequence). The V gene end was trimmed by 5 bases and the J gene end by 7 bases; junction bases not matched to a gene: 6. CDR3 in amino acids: CASSPGQGAEQPQHF. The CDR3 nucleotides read TGTGCCAGCAGCCCGGGACAGGGGGCCGAACAGCCCCAGCATTTT.

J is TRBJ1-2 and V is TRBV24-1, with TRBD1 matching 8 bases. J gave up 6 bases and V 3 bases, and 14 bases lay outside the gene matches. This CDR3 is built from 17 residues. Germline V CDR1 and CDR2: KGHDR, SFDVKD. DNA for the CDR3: TGTGCCACCAGTGATCCCTCCCGACAGGGGTGGGGTGATGGCTACACCTTC. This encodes CATSDPSRQGWGDGYTF.

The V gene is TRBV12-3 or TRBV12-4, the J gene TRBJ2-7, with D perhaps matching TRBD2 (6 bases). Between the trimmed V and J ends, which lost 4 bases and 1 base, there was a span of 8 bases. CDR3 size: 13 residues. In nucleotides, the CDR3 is TGTGCCAGCAGTTCGGGAGAATCCTACGAGCAGTACTTC. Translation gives CASSSGESYEQYF.

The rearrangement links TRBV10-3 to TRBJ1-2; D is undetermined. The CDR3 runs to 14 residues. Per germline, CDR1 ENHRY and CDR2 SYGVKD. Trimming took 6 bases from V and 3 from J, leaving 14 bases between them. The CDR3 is CAISPPGVYYGYTF. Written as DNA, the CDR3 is TGTGCCATCAGCCCGCCGGGAGTATACTATGGCTACACCTTC.

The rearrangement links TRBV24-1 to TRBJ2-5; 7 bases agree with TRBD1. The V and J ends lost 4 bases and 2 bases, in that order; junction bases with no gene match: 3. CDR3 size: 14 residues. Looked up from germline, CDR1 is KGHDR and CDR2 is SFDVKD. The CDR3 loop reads CATSEGDSQETQYF. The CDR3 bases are TGTGCCACCAGTGAAGGGGACAGTCAAGAGACCCAGTACTTC.

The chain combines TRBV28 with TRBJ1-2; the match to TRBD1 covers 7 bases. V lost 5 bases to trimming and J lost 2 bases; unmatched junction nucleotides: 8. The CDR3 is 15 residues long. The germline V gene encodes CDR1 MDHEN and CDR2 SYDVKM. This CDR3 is CASSPPGTANYGYTF. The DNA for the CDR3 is TGTGCCAGCAGTCCCCCGGGGACAGCGAACTATGGCTACACCTTC.

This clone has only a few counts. Here the CDR3 reads CASSATGMNTEAFF. The DNA of the CDR3 is TGTGCCAGCAGCGCGACAGGGATGAACACTGAAGCTTTCTTT. The chain links TRBV2 to TRBJ1-1; 7 bases are a match to TRBD1. This CDR3 is built from 14 residues. Germline CDR1 and CDR2: SNHLY and FYNNEI. Germline trimming cut 6 bases from V and 0 bases from J; bases unmatched to any gene: 4. Full variable domain (remainder filled in from reference TRBV2 and TRBJ1-1): EPEVTQTPSHQVTQMGQEVILRCVPISNHLYFYWYRQILGQKVEFLVSFYNNEISEKSEIFDDQFSVERPDGSNFTLKIRSTKLEDSAMYFCASSATGMNTEAFFGQGTRLTVV.

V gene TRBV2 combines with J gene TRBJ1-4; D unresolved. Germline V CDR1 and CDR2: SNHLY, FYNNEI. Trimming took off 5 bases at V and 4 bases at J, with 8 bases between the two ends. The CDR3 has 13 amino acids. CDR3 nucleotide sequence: TGTGCCAGCAGTCCCCTTCTTAATGAAAAACTGTTTTTT. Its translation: CASSPLLNEKLFF.

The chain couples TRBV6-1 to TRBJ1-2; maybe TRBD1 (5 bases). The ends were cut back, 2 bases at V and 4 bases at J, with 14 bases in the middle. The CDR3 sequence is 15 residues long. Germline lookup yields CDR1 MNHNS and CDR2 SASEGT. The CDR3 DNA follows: TGTGCCAGCAGTGAATTTTTTGGACAAAGCTATGGCTACACCTTC. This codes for CASSEFFGQSYGYTF.

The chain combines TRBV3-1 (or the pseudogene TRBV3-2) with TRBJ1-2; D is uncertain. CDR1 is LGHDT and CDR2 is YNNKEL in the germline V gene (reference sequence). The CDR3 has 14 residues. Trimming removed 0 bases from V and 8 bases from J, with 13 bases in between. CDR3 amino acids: CASSQDYPAWGYTF. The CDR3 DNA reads TGTGCCAGCAGCCAAGATTATCCAGCGTGGGGCTACACCTTC.

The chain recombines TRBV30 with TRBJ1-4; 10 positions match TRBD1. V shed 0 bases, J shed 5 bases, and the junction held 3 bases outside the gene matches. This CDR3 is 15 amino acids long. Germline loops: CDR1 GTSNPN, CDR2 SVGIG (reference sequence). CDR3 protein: CAWSVGTGANEKLFF. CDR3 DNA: TGTGCCTGGAGTGTTGGGACAGGGGCAAATGAAAAACTGTTTTTT. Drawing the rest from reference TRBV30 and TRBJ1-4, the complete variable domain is SQTIHQWPATLVQPVGSPLSLECTVEGTSNPNLYWYRQAAGRGLQLLFYSVGIGQISSEVPQNLSASRPQDRQFILSSKKLLLSDSGFYLCAWSVGTGANEKLFFGSGTQLSVL.

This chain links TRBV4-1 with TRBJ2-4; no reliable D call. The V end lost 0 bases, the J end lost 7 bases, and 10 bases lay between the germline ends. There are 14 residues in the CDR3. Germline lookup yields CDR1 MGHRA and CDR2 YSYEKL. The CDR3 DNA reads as TGCGCCAGCAGCCAAGAAAGAGGCAGTAACATTCAGTACTTC. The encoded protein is CASSQERGSNIQYF.

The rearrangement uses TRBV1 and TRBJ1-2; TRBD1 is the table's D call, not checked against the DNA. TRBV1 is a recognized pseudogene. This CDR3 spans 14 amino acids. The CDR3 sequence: CTSSRGRLSDGYTF. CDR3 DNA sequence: TGCACCAGCAGCCGGGGCAGGCTTTCTGACGGCTACACCTTC.

The CDR3 sequence: CASSPSRDRHGAFF. CDR3 DNA sequence: TGTGCCAGCAGCCCCTCCCGGGACAGACATGGCGCTTTCTTT. The chain has TRBV11-2 and TRBJ1-1, with 7 bases matching TRBD1. The germline gives CDR1 SGHAT, CDR2 FQNNGV. The CDR3 has 14 residues. The ends lost 5 bases at V and 11 bases at J; junction bases unmatched: 14.

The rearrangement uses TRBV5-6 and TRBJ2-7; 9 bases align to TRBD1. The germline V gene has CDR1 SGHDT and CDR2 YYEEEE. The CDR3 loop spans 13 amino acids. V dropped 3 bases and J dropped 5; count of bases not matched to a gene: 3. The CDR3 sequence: CASSWTGVDEQYF. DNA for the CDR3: TGTGCCAGCAGCTGGACAGGGGTCGACGAGCAGTACTTC.